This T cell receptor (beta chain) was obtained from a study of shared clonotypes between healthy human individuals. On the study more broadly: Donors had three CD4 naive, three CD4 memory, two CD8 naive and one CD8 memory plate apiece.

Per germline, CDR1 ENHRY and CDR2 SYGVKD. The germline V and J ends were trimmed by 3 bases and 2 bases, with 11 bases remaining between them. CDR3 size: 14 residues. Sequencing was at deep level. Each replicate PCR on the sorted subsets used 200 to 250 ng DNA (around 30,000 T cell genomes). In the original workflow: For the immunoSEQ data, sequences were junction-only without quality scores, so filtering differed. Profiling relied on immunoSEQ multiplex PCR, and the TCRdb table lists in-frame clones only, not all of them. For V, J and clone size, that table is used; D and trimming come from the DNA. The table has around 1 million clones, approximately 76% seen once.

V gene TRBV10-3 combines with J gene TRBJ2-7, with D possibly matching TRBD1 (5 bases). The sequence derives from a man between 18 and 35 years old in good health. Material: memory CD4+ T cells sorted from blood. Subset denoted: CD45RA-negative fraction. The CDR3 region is CAISDFARAYEQYF. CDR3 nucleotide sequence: TGTGCCATCAGTGATTTCGCCAGGGCCTACGAGCAGTACTTC.